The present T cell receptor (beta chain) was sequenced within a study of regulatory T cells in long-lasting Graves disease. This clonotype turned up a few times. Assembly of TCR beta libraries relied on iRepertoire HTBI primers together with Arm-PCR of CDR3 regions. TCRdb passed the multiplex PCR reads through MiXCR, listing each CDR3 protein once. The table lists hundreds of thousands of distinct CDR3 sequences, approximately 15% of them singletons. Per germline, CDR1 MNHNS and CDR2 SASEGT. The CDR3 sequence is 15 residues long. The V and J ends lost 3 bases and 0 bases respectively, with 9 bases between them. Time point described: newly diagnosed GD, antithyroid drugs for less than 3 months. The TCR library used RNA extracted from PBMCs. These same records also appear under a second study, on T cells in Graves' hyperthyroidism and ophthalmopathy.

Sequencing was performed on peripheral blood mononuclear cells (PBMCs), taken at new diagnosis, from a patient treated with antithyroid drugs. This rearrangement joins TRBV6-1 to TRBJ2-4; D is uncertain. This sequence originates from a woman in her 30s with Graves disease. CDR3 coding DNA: TGTGCCAGCAGTGAGTCGACAATAGCCAAAAACATTCAGTACTTC. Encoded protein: CASSESTIAKNIQYF.